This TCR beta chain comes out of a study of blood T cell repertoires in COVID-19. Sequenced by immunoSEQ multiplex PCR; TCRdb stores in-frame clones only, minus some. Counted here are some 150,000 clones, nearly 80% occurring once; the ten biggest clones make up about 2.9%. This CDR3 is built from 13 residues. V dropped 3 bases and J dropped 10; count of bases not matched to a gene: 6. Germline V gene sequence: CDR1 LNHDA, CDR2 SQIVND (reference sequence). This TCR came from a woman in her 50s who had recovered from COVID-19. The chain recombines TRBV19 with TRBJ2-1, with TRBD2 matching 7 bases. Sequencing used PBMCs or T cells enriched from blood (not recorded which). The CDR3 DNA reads TGTGCCAGTAGTATCCAGCGGGACGGGGAGCAGTTCTTC. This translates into CASSIQRDGEQFF.